The subject of this entry is one T cell receptor beta chain. The Seattle patients joined while their infection was active and were tracked longitudinally afterward. The data are from a study of blood T cell repertoires in COVID-19. Across the whole study: There were acute and convalescent COVID-19 samples, and they came from the United States, Italy and Spain.

Germline CDR1 is DFQATT and CDR2 is SNEGSKA (reference sequence). V was trimmed by 3 bases and J by 1 base, leaving 9 bases between them. There are 13 residues in the CDR3. Only in-frame clones appear in the TCRdb table, and some are missing; sequencing was by immunoSEQ multiplex PCR. The sample records 390,000 or so clones, around 87% being singletons. Material: peripheral blood. This TCR was sampled from a woman aged 25 to 39 with COVID-19, enrolled during active disease. This sequence joins TRBV20-1 and TRBJ2-5; D might be TRBD2 (5 bases). CDR3 protein: CSASNRGQETQYF. The CDR3 DNA sequence: TGCAGTGCTAGTAACCGGGGCCAAGAGACCCAGTACTTC.